This TCR beta chain was retrieved from a study of CD8 T cells in Susac syndrome. Broader study findings: The study conceded that relatively few individuals underwent its TCR sequencing and HLA analysis.

Reverse transcription used 0.5 to 1 ug RNA and random hexamers. Amplification of TCR beta CDR3 across 54 Vbeta and 13 Jbeta was performed with immunoSEQ multiplex PCR. MiXCR, run by TCRdb on the immunoSEQ multiplex PCR reads, gives a single entry per CDR3 protein. The sample lists around 69,000 distinct CDR3 sequences, around 96% occurring once. With regard to this clonotype: The antigen remains unidentified.

The multiple sclerosis controls consisted of treatment-naive patients with relapsing-remitting disease, either stable or active. While CD8+ and CD4+ T cells were isolated negatively, TEMRA cells were enriched by FACS. The germline gives CDR1 DFQATT, CDR2 SNEGSKA (reference sequence). CDR3 length: 14 amino acids. V trimming: 0 bases; J trimming: 6 bases; junction bases outside the gene matches: 7. This chain links TRBV20-1 with TRBJ2-7; 8 positions match TRBD2. The receptor comes from a human donor with multiple sclerosis. Material for sequencing was CD4+ T cells from PBMCs. CDR3 residues: CSARDARGASEQYF. CDR3 in DNA: TGCAGTGCTAGAGATGCGCGGGGGGCTAGCGAGCAGTACTTC.